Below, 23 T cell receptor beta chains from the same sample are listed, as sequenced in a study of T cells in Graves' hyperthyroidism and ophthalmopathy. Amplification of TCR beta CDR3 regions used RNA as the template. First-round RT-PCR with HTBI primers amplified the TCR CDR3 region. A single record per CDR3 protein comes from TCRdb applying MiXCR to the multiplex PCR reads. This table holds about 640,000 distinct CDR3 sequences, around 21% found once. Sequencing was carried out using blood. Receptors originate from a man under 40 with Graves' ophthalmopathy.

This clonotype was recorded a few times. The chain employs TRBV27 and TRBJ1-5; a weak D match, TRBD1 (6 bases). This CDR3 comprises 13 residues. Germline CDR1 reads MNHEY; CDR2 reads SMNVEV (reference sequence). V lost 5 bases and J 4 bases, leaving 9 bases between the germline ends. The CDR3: CASSNRENQPQHF. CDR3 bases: TGTGCCAGCAGTAACAGGGAAAATCAGCCCCAGCATTTT.

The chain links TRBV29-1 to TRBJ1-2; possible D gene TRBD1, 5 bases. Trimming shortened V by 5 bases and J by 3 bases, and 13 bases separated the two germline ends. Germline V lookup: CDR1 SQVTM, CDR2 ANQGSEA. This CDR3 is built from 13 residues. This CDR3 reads CSVSGGEHYGYTF. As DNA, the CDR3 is TGCAGCGTTTCGGGGGGAGAACACTATGGCTACACCTTC.

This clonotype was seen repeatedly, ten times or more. This CDR3 reads CASSVAGLWESAYNEQFF. CDR3 nucleotides: TGTGCCAGCAGCGTCGCGGGCTTGTGGGAGTCCGCCTACAATGAGCAGTTCTTC. The genes are TRBV11-2 and TRBJ2-1, with D possibly being TRBD2 (5 bases). The germline V and J ends were trimmed by 5 bases and 2 bases, with 22 bases remaining between them. The CDR3 is made up of 18 amino acids. Looked up from germline, CDR1 is SGHAT and CDR2 is FQNNGV.

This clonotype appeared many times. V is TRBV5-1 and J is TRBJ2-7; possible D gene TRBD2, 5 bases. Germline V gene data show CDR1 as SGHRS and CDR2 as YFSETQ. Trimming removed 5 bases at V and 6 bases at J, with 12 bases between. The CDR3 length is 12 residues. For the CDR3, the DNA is TGCGCCAGCAGGCCAGAGGAGGCCGAGCAGTACTTC. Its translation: CASRPEEAEQYF.

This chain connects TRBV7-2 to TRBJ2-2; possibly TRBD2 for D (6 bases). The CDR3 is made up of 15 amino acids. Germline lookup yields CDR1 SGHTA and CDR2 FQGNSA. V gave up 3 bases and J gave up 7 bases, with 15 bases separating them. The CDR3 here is CASSLDYRLGGELFF. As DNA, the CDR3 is TGTGCCAGCAGCTTGGACTACCGGTTGGGCGGGGAGCTGTTTTTT.

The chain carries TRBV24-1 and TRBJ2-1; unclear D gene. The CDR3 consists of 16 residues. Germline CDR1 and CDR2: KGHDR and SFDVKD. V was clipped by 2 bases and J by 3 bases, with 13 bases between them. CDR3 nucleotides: TGTGCCACCAGTGATTCGCTGGAGCCTCTCTACAATGAGCAGTTCTTC. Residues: CATSDSLEPLYNEQFF.

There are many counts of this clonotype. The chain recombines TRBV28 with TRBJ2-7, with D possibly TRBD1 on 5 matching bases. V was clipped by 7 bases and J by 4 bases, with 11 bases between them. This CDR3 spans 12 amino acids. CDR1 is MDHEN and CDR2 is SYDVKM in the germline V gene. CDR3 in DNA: TGTGCCAGCAACGACAGAGGATACGAGCAGTACTTC. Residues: CASNDRGYEQYF.

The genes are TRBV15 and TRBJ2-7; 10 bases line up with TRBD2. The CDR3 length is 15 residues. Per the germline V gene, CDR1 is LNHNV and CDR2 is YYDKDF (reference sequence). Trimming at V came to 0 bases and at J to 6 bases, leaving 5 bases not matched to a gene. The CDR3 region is CATSRDKLAGREQYF. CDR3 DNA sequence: TGTGCCACCAGCAGAGATAAACTAGCGGGACGCGAGCAGTACTTC.

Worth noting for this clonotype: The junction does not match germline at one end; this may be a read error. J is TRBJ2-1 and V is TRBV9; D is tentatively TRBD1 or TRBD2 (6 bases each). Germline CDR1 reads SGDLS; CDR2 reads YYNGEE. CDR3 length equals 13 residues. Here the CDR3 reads CASSVEGGNEQSF. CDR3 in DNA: TGTGCCAGCAGCGTAGAGGGGGGAAATGAGCAGTCCTTC.

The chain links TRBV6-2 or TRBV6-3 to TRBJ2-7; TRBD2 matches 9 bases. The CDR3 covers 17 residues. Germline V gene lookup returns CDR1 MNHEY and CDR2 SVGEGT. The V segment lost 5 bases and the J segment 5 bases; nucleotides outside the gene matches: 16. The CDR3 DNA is TGTGCCAGCAGTCATTCGGGATTTAGCGGGAGTTGGGACGAGCAGTACTTC. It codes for CASSHSGFSGSWDEQYF.

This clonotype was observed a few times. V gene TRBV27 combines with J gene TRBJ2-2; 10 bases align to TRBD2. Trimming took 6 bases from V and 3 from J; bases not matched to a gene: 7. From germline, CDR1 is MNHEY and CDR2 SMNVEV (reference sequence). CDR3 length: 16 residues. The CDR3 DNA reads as TGTGCCAGCAGCTCTAGGGGGACTAGCGACACCGGGGAGCTGTTTTTT. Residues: CASSSRGTSDTGELFF.

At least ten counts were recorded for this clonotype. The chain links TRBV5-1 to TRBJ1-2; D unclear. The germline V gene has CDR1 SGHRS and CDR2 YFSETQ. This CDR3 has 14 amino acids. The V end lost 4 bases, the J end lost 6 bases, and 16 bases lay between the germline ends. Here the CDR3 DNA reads TGCGCCAGCAGCCCGATTGAGGCAGAAGATGGCTACACCTTC. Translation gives CASSPIEAEDGYTF.

The CDR3 DNA reads TGCGCCAGCAGCCAAGGGGCCGGCGGCAGATCCTACAATGAGCAGTTCTTC. The encoded protein is CASSQGAGGRSYNEQFF. This chain connects TRBV4-1 to TRBJ2-1; no firm D call. The germline V and J ends were trimmed by 1 base and 1 base, with 14 bases remaining between them. This CDR3 spans 17 amino acids. Germline loops: CDR1 MGHRA, CDR2 YSYEKL.

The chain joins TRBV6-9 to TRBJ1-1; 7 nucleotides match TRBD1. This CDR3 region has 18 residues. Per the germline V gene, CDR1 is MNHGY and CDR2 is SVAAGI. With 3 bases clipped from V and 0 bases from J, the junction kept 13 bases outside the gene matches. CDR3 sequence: CASSYPVTGNLMNTEAFF. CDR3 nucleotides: TGTGCCAGCAGTTACCCGGTGACAGGGAATCTCATGAACACTGAAGCTTTCTTT.

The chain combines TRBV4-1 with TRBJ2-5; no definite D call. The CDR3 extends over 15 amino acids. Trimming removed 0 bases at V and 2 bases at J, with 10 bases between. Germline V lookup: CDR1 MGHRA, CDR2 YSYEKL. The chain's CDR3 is CASSQEAQIQETQYF. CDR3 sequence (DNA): TGCGCCAGCAGCCAAGAGGCTCAGATACAAGAGACCCAGTACTTC.

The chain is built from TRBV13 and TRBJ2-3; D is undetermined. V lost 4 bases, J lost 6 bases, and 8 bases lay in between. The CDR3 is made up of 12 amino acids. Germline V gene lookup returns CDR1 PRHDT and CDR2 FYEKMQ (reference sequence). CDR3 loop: CASSSTPDTQYF. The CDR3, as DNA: TGTGCCAGCAGCTCTACCCCCGATACGCAGTATTTT.

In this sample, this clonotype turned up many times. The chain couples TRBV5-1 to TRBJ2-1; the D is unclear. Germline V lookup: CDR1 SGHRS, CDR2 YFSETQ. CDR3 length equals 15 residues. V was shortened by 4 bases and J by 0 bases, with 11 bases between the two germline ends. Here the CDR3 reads CASSPAPSSYNEQFF. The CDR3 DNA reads TGCGCCAGCAGCCCAGCACCTAGCTCCTACAATGAGCAGTTCTTC.

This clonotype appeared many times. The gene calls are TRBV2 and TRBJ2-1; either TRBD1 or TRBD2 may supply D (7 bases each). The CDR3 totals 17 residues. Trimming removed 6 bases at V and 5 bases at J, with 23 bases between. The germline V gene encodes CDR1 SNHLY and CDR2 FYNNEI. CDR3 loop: CASSVDQTGRVDNEQFF. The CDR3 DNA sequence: TGTGCCAGCAGCGTCGACCAGACAGGGAGGGTAGACAATGAGCAGTTCTTC.

The CDR3 is CSVSRRGRYNEQFF. As DNA, the CDR3 is TGCAGCGTTAGTCGTCGGGGGCGGTACAATGAGCAGTTCTTC. The chain combines TRBV29-1 with TRBJ2-1; D may be TRBD1 or TRBD2 (6 bases each). V dropped 5 bases and J dropped 4 bases, with 15 bases sitting between them. This CDR3 contains 14 residues. Germline CDR1 is SQVTM and CDR2 is ANQGSEA.

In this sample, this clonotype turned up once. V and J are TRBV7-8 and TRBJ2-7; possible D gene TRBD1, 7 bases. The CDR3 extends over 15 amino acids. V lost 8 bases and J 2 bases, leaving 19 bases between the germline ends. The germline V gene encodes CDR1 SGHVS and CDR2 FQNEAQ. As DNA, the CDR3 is TGTGCCAGCCGCTCGCAGGGGGGCCCCACCTACGAGCAGTACTTC. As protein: CASRSQGGPTYEQYF.

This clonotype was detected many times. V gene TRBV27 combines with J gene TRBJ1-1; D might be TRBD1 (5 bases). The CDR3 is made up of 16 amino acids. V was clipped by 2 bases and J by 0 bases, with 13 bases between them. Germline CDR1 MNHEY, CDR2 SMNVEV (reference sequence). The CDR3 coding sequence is TGTGCCAGCAGTTTAACTATCGGGACCATGAACACTGAAGCTTTCTTT. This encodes CASSLTIGTMNTEAFF.

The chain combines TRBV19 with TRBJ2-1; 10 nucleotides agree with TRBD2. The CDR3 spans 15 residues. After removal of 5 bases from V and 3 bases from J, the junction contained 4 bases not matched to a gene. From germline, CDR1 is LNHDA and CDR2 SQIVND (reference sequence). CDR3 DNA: TGTGCCAGTAGTGGACTAGCGGAGAACTACAATGAGCAGTTCTTC. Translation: CASSGLAENYNEQFF. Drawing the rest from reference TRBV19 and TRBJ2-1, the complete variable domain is DGGITQSPKYLFRKEGQNVTLSCEQNLNHDAMYWYRQDPGQGLRLIYYSQIVNDFQKGDIAEGYSVSREKKESFPLTVTSAQKNPTAFYLCASSGLAENYNEQFFGPGTRLTVL.

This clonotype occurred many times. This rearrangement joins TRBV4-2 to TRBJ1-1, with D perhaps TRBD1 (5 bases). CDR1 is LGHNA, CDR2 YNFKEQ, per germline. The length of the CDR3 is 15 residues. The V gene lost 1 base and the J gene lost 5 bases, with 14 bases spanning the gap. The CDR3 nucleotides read TGTGCCAGCAGCCAAGCGGGCAGGGACGAAACTGAAGCTTTCTTT. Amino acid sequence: CASSQAGRDETEAFF.